A selection of T cell receptor beta chains follows, all from one sample in a study of metastatic and nonmetastatic thyroid tumors. TCRdb re-clonotyped the PCR reads via MiXCR. The repertoire has approximately 40,000 clones, over 9.5% of them found once; the top ten carry less than 25%. Sequencing was performed on blood. These receptor sequences come from a female donor with papillary thyroid cancer or a benign thyroid nodule (not recorded which). Some clones in this sample may be carry-over from other donors' samples. Each CDR3 is given with its conserved first and last residue. The D gene is left open where the match is weak. A clone size is listed for some rows: how often the clone was seen (once, few, many), or a class if it is expanded.

DNA: TGCGCCAGCAGCTTGGGGCCAACACAGGGAGGGTCTGAAGCTTTCTTT
CDR3: CASSLGPTQGGSEAFF
V: TRBV5-1
J: TRBJ1-1
D: NA
size: NA

DNA: TGTGCCAGTAGTATCGGCGGACACGATGGCTACACCTTC
CDR3: CASSIGGHDGYTF
V: TRBV19
J: TRBJ1-2
D: NA
size: many

DNA: TGTGCCAGCAGCCAGGGACCCGTGGGGTTAGCCAAAAACATTCAGTACTTC
CDR3: CASSQGPVGLAKNIQYF
V: TRBV4-2
J: TRBJ2-4
D: NA
size: many

DNA: TGTGCCACCAGCAGAGATCCGGCGGCGGCGAACACCGGGGAGCTGTTTTTT
CDR3: CATSRDPAAANTGELFF
V: TRBV15
J: TRBJ2-2
D: NA
size: many

DNA: TGTGCCAGTTCCTGGGGTCACACCGGGGAGCTGTTTTTT
CDR3: CASSWGHTGELFF
V: TRBV24-1
J: TRBJ2-2
D: NA
size: many

DNA: TGTGCCAGCTCACCGGGACAGGACTACGAGCAGTACTTC
CDR3: CASSPGQDYEQYF
V: TRBV18
J: TRBJ2-7
D: TRBD1
size: many

DNA: TGCAGCGTTGATGGCAGGGATGGAGATACGCAGTATTTT
CDR3: CSVDGRDGDTQYF
V: TRBV29-1
J: TRBJ2-3
D: NA
size: many

DNA: TGTGCCAGCAGCGTGGATCTCACCGGGGAGCTGTTTTTT
CDR3: CASSVDLTGELFF
V: TRBV9
J: TRBJ2-2
D: NA
size: NA

DNA: TGTGCCAGCAGTGAGACAGGGGGCGCTTTCTACGAGCAGTACTTC
CDR3: CASSETGGAFYEQYF
V: TRBV6-1
J: TRBJ2-7
D: TRBD1
size: NA

DNA: TGTGCCAGTGCGGACAGGGGCGGTAGTCAGCCCCAGCATTTT
CDR3: CASADRGGSQPQHF
V: TRBV19
J: TRBJ1-5
D: TRBD1
size: many

DNA: TGCGCCAGCAGCCTTACAGGGTTAGGGAACACTGAAGCTTTCTTT
CDR3: CASSLTGLGNTEAFF
V: TRBV5-1
J: TRBJ1-1
D: NA
size: many

DNA: TGTGCCAGCAGCCACCGGGACCCGCACGCCAATGAGCAGTTCTTC
CDR3: CASSHRDPHANEQFF
V: TRBV11-1
J: TRBJ2-1
D: NA
size: NA

DNA: TGTGCCAGCAGCTTAATGGGCGGGAGGGACAATGAGCAGTTCTTC
CDR3: CASSLMGGRDNEQFF
V: TRBV7-3
J: TRBJ2-1
D: TRBD2
size: many

DNA: TGCAGCCCACTCCAGGGGGGAACTAATGAAAAACTGTTTTTT
CDR3: CSPLQGGTNEKLFF
V: TRBV20-1
J: TRBJ1-4
D: TRBD1
size: many

DNA: TGTGCCAGTAGTAGAGGACAGGGGAACGGCTACACCTTC
CDR3: CASSRGQGNGYTF
V: TRBV19
J: TRBJ1-2
D: TRBD1
size: many

DNA: TGTGCCAGCAGTGCCGCCTGGGGCGGAGGGTACAATGAGCAGTTCTTC
CDR3: CASSAAWGGGYNEQFF
V: TRBV28
J: TRBJ2-1
D: NA
size: many

DNA: TGTGCCAGCAGTGAAGATGGGACAGGGCTTGGCTACACCTTC
CDR3: CASSEDGTGLGYTF
V: TRBV6-1
J: TRBJ1-2
D: TRBD1
size: NA

DNA: TGTGCCAGCAGTCCTACCGGGATCTCCCAGAGGGGCTACACCTTC
CDR3: CASSPTGISQRGYTF
V: TRBV12-3/TRBV12-4
J: TRBJ1-2
D: NA
size: many

DNA: TGTGCCAGCAGTGAATGGGGCACTCTTGGGAAAAACATTCAGTACTTC
CDR3: CASSEWGTLGKNIQYF
V: TRBV2
J: TRBJ2-4
D: NA
size: many

DNA: TGTGCCAGCATCCGCCGACAGGGGCTACTTCCCCATTTAAGGAATGAGCAGTTCTTC
CDR3: CASIRRQGLLPHLRNEQFF
V: TRBV6-4
J: TRBJ2-1
D: TRBD1
size: many

DNA: TGTGCCAGCAGCTTAGCCCCCAGGGGGAGGAACTATGGCTACACCTTC
CDR3: CASSLAPRGRNYGYTF
V: TRBV7-2
J: TRBJ1-2
D: TRBD1
size: many

DNA: TGTGCCAGCAGCTTAGCGATCACGGAGGAGACCCAGTACTTC
CDR3: CASSLAITEETQYF
V: TRBV7-9
J: TRBJ2-5
D: NA
size: many

DNA: TGTGCCAGCAGTCCATACAGGGGACATAGCAATCAGCCCCAGCATTTT
CDR3: CASSPYRGHSNQPQHF
V: TRBV28
J: TRBJ1-5
D: TRBD1
size: many

DNA: TGTGCCAGCATCCCGGGGGCAAGCTCGTCCCACGAGCAGTACTTC
CDR3: CASIPGASSSHEQYF
V: TRBV12-3/TRBV12-4
J: TRBJ2-7
D: NA
size: many

DNA: TGTGCCAGCAGTTTAACAGGGTACTATGGCTACACCTTC
CDR3: CASSLTGYYGYTF
V: TRBV27
J: TRBJ1-2
D: NA
size: NA

DNA: TGTGCCAGCAGCTTAGCTCCTAGCAGGGAGCAGTTCTTC
CDR3: CASSLAPSREQFF
V: TRBV11-2
J: TRBJ2-1
D: NA
size: many

DNA: TGTGCCAGCAGTGCGGACAGTAACTATGGCTACGCCTTT
CDR3: CASSADSNYGYAF
V: TRBV2
J: TRBJ1-2
D: NA
size: few

DNA: TGTGCCAGCAGCCCGTCCCAAGAGACCCAGTACTTC
CDR3: CASSPSQETQYF
V: TRBV3-1
J: TRBJ2-5
D: NA
size: many

DNA: TGTGCCAGCAGCCAAGGGGCCGCCCAGTACTTC
CDR3: CASSQGAAQYF
V: TRBV3-1
J: TRBJ2-5
D: NA
size: many

DNA: TGCAGCGTTGGCCCCCCGCCGGGAACTAACTATGGCTACACCTTC
CDR3: CSVGPPPGTNYGYTF
V: TRBV29-1
J: TRBJ1-2
D: NA
size: many

DNA: TGTGCCAGCAGGCCTAGCGGGAGGAGGGCCGGGGAGCTGTTTTTT
CDR3: CASRPSGRRAGELFF
V: TRBV13
J: TRBJ2-2
D: TRBD2
size: NA